These 6 T cell receptor beta chains came from one sample sequenced in a study of blood T cell repertoires in COVID-19. Sequencing was performed with immunoSEQ multiplex PCR; in TCRdb, only in-frame clones are kept and a portion is missing. Seen here are 210,000 or so clones, 84% observed once, and the top ten hold roughly 5.3%. Sequenced sample: peripheral blood. The receptors derive from a woman in her sixties or seventies with active or convalescent COVID-19.

The genes are TRBV12-3 or TRBV12-4 and TRBJ1-1; D unresolved. V lost 7 bases and J lost 1, with 10 bases in between. The CDR3 is 13 residues long. The CDR3 here is CASTLQTNTEAFF. CDR3 nucleotide sequence: TGTGCCAGCACCCTACAGACGAACACTGAAGCTTTCTTT.

This chain uses TRBV5-4 with TRBJ2-1, with 9 positions matching TRBD2. The CDR3 loop spans 16 amino acids. Germline CDR1 is SGHNT and CDR2 is YYREEE (reference sequence). After removal of 4 bases from V and 5 bases from J, the junction contained 10 bases not matched to a gene. The CDR3 DNA sequence: TGTGCCAGCAGCCCGGCCGCCCTAGCGGGAAACAATGAGCAGTTCTTC. Amino acids: CASSPAALAGNNEQFF.

The chain recombines TRBV28 with TRBJ1-4; D gene ambiguous. Germline V gives CDR1 MDHEN, CDR2 SYDVKM. The CDR3 is 15 amino acids. Trimming pared 2 bases from V and 5 bases from J, leaving 12 bases between. The CDR3 coding sequence is TGTGCCAGCAGTTTAAGCGCCCCGGGGAATGAAAAACTGTTTTTT. Translation: CASSLSAPGNEKLFF.

This clone has just one count. The rearrangement links TRBV27 to TRBJ2-3, with no clear D. The ends were cut back, 0 bases at V and 5 bases at J, with 24 bases in the middle. The CDR3 covers 19 residues. Germline lookup yields CDR1 MNHEY and CDR2 SMNVEV (reference sequence). CDR3 nucleotides: TGTGCCAGCAGTTTATCGGCCTCCCTAAGATCGCGAGAGGTAGATACGCAGTATTTT. It translates to CASSLSASLRSREVDTQYF.

Points on this clone: Germline and junction disagree at one end, which may indicate a read error. The chain joins TRBV5-1 to TRBJ1-1; D is perhaps TRBD1 (5 bases). The germline CDR1 and CDR2 sequences are SGHRS and YFSETQ. CDR3 size: 18 residues. CDR3 in DNA: TGCGCCAGCAGTTTGGGGCTAGTCACGGGTCAGATGAACACTGAAGCTTTCTTT. Translating gives CASSLGLVTGQMNTEAFF.

The chain uses TRBV5-1 and TRBJ2-5, with a tentative D call TRBD1 (6 bases). Between the trimmed V and J ends, which lost 4 bases and 2 bases, there was a span of 15 bases. Germline loops: CDR1 SGHRS, CDR2 YFSETQ. This CDR3 contains 15 residues. The CDR3 nucleotides read TGCGCCAGCAGCGAGCGCAGTGGACAGCAAGAGACCCAGTACTTC. Translation: CASSERSGQQETQYF. The full variable domain, rest sourced from reference TRBV5-1 and TRBJ2-5, is KAGVTQTPRYLIKTRGQQVTLSCSPISGHRSVSWYQQTPGQGLQFLFEYFSETQRNKGNFPGRFSGRQFSNSRSEMNVSTLELGDSALYLCASSERSGQQETQYFGPGTRLLVL.